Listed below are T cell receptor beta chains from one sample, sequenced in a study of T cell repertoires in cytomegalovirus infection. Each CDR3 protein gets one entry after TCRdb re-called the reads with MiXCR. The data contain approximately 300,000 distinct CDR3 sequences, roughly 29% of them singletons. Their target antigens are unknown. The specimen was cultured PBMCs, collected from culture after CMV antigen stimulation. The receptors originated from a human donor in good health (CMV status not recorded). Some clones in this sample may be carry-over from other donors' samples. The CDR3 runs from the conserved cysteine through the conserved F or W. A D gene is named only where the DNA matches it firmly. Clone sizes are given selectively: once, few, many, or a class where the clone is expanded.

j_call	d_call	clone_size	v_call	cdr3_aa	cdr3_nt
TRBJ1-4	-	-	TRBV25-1	CASSDSTDRATNEKLFF	TGTGCCAGCAGTGACTCGACAGACCGCGCAACTAATGAAAAACTGTTTTTT
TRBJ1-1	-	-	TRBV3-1	CASSQEGSVMNTEAFF	TGTGCCAGCAGCCAAGAAGGGTCAGTAATGAACACTGAAGCTTTCTTT
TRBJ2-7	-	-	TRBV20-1	CSAGPSYEQYF	TGCAGTGCCGGACCTTCCTACGAGCAGTACTTC
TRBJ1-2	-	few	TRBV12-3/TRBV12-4	CASSPGERVDGYTF	TGTGCCAGCAGTCCGGGGGAGCGAGTCGATGGCTACACCTTC
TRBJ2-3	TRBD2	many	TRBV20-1	CSAPIAGGPVDTQYF	TGCAGTGCCCCTATAGCGGGAGGGCCAGTAGATACGCAGTATTTT
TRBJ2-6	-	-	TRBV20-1	CSARQAAGANVLTF	TGCAGTGCTAGGCAGGCAGCTGGGGCCAACGTCCTGACTTTC
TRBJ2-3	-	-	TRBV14	CASSQGTPFTDTQYF	TGTGCCAGCAGCCAAGGTACACCGTTCACAGATACGCAGTATTTT
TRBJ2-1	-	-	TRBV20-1	CSARDPYGDNEQFF	TGCAGTGCTAGAGATCCCTATGGGGACAATGAGCAGTTCTTC
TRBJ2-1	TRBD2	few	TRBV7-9	CASSMVLADNEQFF	TGTGCCAGCTCGATGGTGCTAGCGGACAATGAGCAGTTCTTC
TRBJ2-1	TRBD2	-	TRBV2	CASKERGGLYNEQFF	TGTGCCAGCAAAGAGCGGGGGGGCTTGTACAATGAGCAGTTCTTC
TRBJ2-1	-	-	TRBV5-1	CASSSRPNNEQFF	TGCGCCAGCAGCTCCCGACCCAACAATGAGCAGTTCTTC
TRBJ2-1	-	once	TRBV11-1	CASSPDTVVYNEQFF	TGTGCCAGCAGCCCTGACACGGTCGTCTACAATGAGCAGTTCTTC
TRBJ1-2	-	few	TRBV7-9	CASSASLNYGYTF	TGTGCCAGCAGTGCTAGTCTGAACTATGGCTACACCTTC
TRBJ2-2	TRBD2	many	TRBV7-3	CASSPALLAGAYTGELFF	TGTGCCAGCAGCCCTGCTCTGCTGGCGGGAGCATACACCGGGGAGCTGTTTTTT
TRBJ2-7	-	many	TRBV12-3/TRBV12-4	CATRDNDPGEQYF	TGTGCCACCCGCGATAATGACCCCGGCGAGCAGTACTTC
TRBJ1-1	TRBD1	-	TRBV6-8	CASGIWTGRKLPRAFF	TGTGCCAGCGGGATCTGGACAGGGCGGAAGTTACCACGGGCTTTCTTT
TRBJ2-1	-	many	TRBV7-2	CASSLFRGNEQFF	TGTGCCAGCAGCTTATTTCGCGGTAATGAGCAGTTCTTC
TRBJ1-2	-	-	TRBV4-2	CASTPGGSTNYGYTF	TGTGCCAGCACCCCCGGGGGTTCGACTAACTATGGCTACACCTTC
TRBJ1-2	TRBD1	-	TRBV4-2	CAAAPDRALRNYGYTF	TGTGCCGCAGCTCCGGACAGGGCACTTCGAAACTATGGCTACACCTTC
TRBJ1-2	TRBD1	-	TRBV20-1	CSARDGGGGAGGYTF	TGCAGTGCTAGAGATGGGGGAGGGGGCGCGGGCGGCTACACCTTC
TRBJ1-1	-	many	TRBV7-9	CASSLGTMNTEAFF	TGTGCCAGCAGCTTAGGTACAATGAACACTGAAGCTTTCTTT
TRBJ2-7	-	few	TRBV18	CASSPPERRAAEQYF	TGTGCCAGCTCACCACCCGAACGGCGGGCCGCGGAGCAGTACTTC
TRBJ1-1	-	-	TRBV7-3	CASSLDYSDAEAFF	TGTGCCAGCAGTTTAGATTACTCAGATGCTGAAGCTTTCTTT
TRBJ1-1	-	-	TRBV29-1	CSVGAPAGDPNTEAFF	TGCAGCGTTGGGGCCCCCGCAGGGGACCCGAACACTGAAGCTTTCTTT
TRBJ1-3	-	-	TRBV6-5	CASTVPGAGNTIYF	TGTGCCAGCACTGTTCCGGGTGCTGGAAACACCATATATTTT
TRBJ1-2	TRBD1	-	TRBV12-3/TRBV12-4	CASRKTGGYGYTF	TGTGCCAGCAGAAAGACAGGGGGCTATGGCTACACCTTC
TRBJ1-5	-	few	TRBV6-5	CASSPQGSGNQPQHF	TGTGCCAGCAGTCCCCAGGGGTCAGGCAATCAGCCCCAGCATTTT
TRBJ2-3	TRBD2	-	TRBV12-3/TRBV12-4	CASSLALAGPPNTQYF	TGTGCCAGCAGTTTAGCACTAGCGGGGCCCCCGAATACGCAGTATTTT
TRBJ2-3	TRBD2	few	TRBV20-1	CSARFGGGRTDTQYF	TGCAGTGCTAGATTTGGCGGGGGGAGGACAGATACGCAGTATTTT
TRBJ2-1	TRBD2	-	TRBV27	CASSPSGGSFYEQFF	TGTGCCAGCAGTCCCTCGGGCGGGAGTTTCTATGAGCAGTTCTTC
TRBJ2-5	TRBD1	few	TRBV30	CAWSLQGARETQYF	TGTGCCTGGAGTCTGCAGGGGGCCCGAGAGACCCAGTACTTC
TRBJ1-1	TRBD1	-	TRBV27	CASSLIFDRVGTEAFF	TGTGCCAGCAGTCTCATTTTCGACAGGGTGGGCACTGAAGCTTTCTTT
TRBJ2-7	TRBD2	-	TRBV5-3	CASSLKTSGRYEQYF	TGTGCCAGCAGCTTGAAGACTAGCGGGCGGTACGAGCAGTACTTC
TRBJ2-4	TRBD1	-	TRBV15	CATSRDKQGGNIQYF	TGTGCCACCAGCAGAGATAAACAGGGGGGTAACATTCAGTACTTC
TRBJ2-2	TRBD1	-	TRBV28	CASSPPPGTGQTGELFF	TGTGCCAGCAGTCCACCCCCCGGGACAGGGCAAACCGGGGAGCTGTTTTTT
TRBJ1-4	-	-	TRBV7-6	CASSPQRGWTNNEKLFF	TGTGCCAGCAGCCCCCAGAGGGGATGGACGAATAATGAAAAACTGTTTTTT
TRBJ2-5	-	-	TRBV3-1	CASSFFTESPQTQYF	TGTGCCAGCAGCTTTTTTACTGAATCACCCCAGACCCAGTACTTC
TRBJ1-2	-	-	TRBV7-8	CASSLGLDIANYGYTF	TGTGCCAGCAGCTTAGGTCTGGACATCGCTAACTATGGCTACACCTTC
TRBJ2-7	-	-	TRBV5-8	CASTLGMGYSYEQYF	TGTGCCAGCACCCTGGGGATGGGTTACTCCTACGAGCAGTACTTC
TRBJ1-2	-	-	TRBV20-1	CSPQGRDYGYTF	TGCAGTCCACAAGGGAGGGACTATGGCTACACCTTC
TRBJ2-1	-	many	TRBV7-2	CASSPAASYNEQFF	TGTGCCAGCAGCCCCGCGGCCTCCTACAATGAGCAGTTCTTC
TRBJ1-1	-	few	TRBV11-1	CASMRNGVQNTEAFF	TGTGCCAGCATGAGGAACGGGGTGCAGAACACTGAAGCTTTCTTT
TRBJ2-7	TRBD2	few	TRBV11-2	CASSLPLGLVTEQYF	TGTGCCAGCAGCTTACCCCTCGGACTAGTCACGGAGCAGTACTTC